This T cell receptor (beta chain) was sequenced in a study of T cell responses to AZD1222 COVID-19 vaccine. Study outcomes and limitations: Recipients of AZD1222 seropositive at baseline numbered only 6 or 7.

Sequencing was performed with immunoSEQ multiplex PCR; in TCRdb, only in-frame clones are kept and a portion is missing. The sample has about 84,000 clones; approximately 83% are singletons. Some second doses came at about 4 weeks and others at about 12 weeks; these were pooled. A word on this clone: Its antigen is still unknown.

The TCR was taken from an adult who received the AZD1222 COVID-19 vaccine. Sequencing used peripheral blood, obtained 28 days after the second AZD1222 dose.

The DNA for the CDR3 is TGTGCCAGTAGGACCACAGGTTTCGGCGAGACCCAGTACTTC. It yields the protein CASRTTGFGETQYF. V is TRBV19 and J is TRBJ2-5, with D perhaps TRBD1 (5 bases). The CDR3 covers 14 residues. V lost 6 bases and J 5 bases, leaving 16 bases between the germline ends. CDR1 and CDR2 (germline): LNHDA, SQIVND (reference sequence).